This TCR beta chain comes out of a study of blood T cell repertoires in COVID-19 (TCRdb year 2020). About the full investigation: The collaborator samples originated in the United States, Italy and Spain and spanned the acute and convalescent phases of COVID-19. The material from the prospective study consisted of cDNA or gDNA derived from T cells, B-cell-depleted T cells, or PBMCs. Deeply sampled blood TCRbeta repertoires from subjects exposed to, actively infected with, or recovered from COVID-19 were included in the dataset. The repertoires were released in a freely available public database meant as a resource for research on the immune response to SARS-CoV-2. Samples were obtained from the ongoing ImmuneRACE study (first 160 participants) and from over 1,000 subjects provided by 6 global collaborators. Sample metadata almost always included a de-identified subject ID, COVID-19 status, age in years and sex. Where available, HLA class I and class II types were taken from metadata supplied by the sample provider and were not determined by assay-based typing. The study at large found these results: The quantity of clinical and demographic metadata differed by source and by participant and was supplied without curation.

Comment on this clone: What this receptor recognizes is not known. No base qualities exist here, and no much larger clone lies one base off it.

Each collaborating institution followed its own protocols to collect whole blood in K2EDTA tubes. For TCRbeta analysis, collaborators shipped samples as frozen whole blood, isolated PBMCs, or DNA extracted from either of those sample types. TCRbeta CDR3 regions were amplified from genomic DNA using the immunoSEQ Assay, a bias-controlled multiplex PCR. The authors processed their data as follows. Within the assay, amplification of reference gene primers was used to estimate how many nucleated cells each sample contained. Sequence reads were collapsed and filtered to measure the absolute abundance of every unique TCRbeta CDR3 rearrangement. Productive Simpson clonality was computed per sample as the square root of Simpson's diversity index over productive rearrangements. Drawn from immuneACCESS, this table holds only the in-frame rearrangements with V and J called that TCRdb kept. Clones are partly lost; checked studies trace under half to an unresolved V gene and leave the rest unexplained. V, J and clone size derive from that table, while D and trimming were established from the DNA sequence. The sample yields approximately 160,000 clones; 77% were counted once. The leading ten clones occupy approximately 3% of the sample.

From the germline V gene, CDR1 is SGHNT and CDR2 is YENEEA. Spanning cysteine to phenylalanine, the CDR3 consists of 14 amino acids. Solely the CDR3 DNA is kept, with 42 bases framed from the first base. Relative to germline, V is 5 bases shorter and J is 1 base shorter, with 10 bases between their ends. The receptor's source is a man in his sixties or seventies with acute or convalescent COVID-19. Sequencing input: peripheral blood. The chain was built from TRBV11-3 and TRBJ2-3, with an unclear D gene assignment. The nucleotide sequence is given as TGTGCCAGCAGCGGAGAACTGGGCACAGATACGCAGTATTTT. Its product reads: CASSGELGTDTQYF.